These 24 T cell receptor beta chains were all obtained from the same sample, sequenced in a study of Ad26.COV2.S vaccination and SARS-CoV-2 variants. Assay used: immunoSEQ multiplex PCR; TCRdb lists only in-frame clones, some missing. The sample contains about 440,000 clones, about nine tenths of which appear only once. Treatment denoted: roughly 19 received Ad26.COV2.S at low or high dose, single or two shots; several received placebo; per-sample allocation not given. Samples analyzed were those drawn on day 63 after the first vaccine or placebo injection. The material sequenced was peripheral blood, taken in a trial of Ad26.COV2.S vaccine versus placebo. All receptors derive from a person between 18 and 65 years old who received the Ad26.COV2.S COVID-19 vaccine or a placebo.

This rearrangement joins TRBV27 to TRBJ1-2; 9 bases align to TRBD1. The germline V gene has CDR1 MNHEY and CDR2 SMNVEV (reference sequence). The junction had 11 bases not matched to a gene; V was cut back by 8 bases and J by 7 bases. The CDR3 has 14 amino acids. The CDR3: CASRSDRGPFGYTF. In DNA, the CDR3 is TGTGCCAGCCGCTCGGACAGGGGCCCCTTTGGCTACACCTTC.

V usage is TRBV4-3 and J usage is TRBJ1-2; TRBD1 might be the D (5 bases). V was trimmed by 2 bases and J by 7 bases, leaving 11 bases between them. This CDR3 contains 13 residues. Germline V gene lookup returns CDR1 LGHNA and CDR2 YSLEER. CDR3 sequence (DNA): TGCGCCAGCAGCCAACAGGGATTGGGTGGCTACACCTTC. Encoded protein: CASSQQGLGGYTF.

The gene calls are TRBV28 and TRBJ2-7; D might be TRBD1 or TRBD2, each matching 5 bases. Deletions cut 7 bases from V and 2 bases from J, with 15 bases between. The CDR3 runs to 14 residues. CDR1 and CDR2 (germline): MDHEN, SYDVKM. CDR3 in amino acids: CASTGSGATYEQYF. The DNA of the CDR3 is TGTGCCAGCACGGGATCCGGGGCAACCTACGAGCAGTACTTC.

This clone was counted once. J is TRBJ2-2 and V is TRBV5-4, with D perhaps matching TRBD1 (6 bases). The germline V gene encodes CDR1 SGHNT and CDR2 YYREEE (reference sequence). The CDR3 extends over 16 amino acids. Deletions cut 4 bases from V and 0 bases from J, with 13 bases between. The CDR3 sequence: CASSPTGPANTGELFF. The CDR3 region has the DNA TGTGCCAGCAGCCCGACAGGACCTGCGAACACCGGGGAGCTGTTTTTT.

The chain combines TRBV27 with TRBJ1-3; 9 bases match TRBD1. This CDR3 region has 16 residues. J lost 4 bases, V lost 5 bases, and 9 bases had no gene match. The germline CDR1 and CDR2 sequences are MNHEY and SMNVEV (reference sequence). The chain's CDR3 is CASSPRTGVPGNTIYF. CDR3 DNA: TGTGCCAGCAGTCCCAGGACAGGGGTACCCGGAAACACCATATATTTT.

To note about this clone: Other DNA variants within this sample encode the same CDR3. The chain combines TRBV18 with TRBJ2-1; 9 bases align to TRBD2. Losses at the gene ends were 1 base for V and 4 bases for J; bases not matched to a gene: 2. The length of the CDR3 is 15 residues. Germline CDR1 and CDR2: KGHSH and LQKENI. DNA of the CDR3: TGTGCCAGCTCACCACGTACTAGCGGGTACAATGAGCAGTTCTTC. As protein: CASSPRTSGYNEQFF.

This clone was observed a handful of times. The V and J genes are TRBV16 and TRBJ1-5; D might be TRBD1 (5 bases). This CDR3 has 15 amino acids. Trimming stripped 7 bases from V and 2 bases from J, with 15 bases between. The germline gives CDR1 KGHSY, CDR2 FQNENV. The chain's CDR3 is CASTQGFVGNQPQHF. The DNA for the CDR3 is TGTGCCAGCACCCAGGGTTTTGTGGGCAATCAGCCCCAGCATTTT. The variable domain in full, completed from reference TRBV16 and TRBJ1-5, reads GEEVAQTPKHLVRGEGQKAKLYCAPIKGHSYVFWYQQVLKNEFKFLISFQNENVFDETGMPKERFSAKCLPNSPCSLEIQATKLEDSAVYFCASTQGFVGNQPQHFGDGTRLSIL.

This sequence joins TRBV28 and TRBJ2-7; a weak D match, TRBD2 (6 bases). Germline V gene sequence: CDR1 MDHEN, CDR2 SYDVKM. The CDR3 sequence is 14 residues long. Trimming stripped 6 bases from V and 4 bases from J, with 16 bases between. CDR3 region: CASSPLVGGYEQYF. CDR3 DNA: TGTGCCAGCAGCCCCCTGGTGGGAGGTTACGAGCAGTACTTC. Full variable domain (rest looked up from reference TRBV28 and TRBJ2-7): DVKVTQSSRYLVKRTGEKVFLECVQDMDHENMFWYRQDPGLGLRLIYFSYDVKMKEKGDIPEGYSVSREKKERFSLILESASTNQTSMYLCASSPLVGGYEQYFGPGTRLTVT.

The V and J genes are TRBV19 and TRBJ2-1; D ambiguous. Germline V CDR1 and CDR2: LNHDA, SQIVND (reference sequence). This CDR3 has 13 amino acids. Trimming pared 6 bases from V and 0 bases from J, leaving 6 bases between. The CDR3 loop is CASSQNSYNEQFF. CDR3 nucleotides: TGTGCCAGTAGCCAGAACTCCTACAATGAGCAGTTCTTC.

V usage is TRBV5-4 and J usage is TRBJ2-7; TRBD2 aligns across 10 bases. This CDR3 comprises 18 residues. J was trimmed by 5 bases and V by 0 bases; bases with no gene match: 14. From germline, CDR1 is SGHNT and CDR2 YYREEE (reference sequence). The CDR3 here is CASSLVGRASGSSHEQYF. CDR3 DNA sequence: TGTGCCAGCAGCTTGGTAGGTCGGGCTAGCGGGAGTTCTCACGAGCAGTACTTC.

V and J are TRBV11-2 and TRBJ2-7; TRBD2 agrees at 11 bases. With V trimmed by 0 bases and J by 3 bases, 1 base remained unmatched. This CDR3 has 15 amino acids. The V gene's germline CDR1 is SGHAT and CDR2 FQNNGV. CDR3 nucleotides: TGTGCCAGCAGCTTAGAAGGGACTAGCGGCTACGAGCAGTACTTC. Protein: CASSLEGTSGYEQYF.

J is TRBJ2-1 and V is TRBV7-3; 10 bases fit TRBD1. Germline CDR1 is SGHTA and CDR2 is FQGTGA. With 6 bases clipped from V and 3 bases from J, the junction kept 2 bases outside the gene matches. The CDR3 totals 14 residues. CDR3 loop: CASRGTGDYNEQFF. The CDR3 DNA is TGTGCCAGCAGGGGGACAGGGGACTACAATGAGCAGTTCTTC. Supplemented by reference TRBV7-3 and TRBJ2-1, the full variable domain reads GAGVSQTPSNKVTEKGKYVELRCDPISGHTALYWYRQSLGQGPEFLIYFQGTGAADDSGLPNDRFFAVRPEGSVSTLKIQRTERGDSAVYLCASRGTGDYNEQFFGPGTRLTVL.

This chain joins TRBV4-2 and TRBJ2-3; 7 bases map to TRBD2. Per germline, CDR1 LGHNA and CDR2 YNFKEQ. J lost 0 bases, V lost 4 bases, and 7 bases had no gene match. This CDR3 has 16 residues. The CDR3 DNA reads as TGTGCCAGCAGCCCTCTAGCGGACTCTAGCACAGATACGCAGTATTTT. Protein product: CASSPLADSSTDTQYF.

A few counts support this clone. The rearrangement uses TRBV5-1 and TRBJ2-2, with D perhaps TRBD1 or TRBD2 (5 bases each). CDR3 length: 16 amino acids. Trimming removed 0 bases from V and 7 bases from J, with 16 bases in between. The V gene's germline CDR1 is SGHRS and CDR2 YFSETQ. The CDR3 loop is CASSLAGDPADGELFF. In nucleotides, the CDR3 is TGCGCCAGCAGCTTGGCCGGGGACCCAGCGGACGGGGAGCTGTTTTTT.

The CDR3 protein is CASSLPKRGVGGQPQHF. The CDR3 region has the DNA TGTGCCAGCAGTTTACCTAAACGAGGGGTAGGCGGACAGCCCCAGCATTTT. The rearrangement links TRBV28 to TRBJ1-5, with a tentative D call TRBD1 (5 bases). V was pared by 2 bases and J by 7 bases, with 21 bases between. Germline lookup yields CDR1 MDHEN and CDR2 SYDVKM. CDR3 length: 17 residues. The whole variable domain, filled in from reference TRBV28 and TRBJ1-5, reads DVKVTQSSRYLVKRTGEKVFLECVQDMDHENMFWYRQDPGLGLRLIYFSYDVKMKEKGDIPEGYSVSREKKERFSLILESASTNQTSMYLCASSLPKRGVGGQPQHFGDGTRLSIL.

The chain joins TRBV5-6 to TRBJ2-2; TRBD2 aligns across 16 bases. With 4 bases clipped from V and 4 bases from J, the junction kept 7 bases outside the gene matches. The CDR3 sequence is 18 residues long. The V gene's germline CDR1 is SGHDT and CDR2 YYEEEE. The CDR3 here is CASSQGLAGGLGTGELFF. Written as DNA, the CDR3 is TGTGCCAGCAGCCAGGGACTAGCGGGAGGGCTTGGCACCGGGGAGCTGTTTTTT.

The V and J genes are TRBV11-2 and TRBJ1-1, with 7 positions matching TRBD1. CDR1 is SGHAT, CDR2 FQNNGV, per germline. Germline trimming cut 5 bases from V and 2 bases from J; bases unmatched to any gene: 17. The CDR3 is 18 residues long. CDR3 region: CASSTGDFWVESNTEAFF. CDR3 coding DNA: TGTGCCAGCAGCACAGGGGATTTTTGGGTTGAGTCTAACACTGAAGCTTTCTTT.

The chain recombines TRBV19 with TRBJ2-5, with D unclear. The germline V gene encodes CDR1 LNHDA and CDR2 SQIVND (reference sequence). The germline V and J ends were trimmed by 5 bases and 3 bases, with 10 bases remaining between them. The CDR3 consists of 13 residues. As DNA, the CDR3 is TGTGCCAGTAGTTTCGACTTAGAAGAGACCCAGTACTTC. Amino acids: CASSFDLEETQYF.

The CDR3 here is CASNLGPRGYTF. In DNA, the CDR3 is TGTGCCAGCAACCTTGGGCCTCGCGGCTACACCTTC. The chain couples TRBV28 to TRBJ1-2; D uncertain. Trimming removed 7 bases from V and 8 bases from J, with 14 bases in between. There are 12 residues in the CDR3. The V gene's germline CDR1 is MDHEN and CDR2 SYDVKM.

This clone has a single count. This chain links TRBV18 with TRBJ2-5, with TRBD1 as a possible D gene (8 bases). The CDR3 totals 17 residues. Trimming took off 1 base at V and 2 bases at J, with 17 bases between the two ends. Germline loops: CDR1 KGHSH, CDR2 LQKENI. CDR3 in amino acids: CASSPLRTGRGQETQYF. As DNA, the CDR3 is TGTGCCAGCTCACCACTCCGGACAGGGAGGGGGCAAGAGACCCAGTACTTC.

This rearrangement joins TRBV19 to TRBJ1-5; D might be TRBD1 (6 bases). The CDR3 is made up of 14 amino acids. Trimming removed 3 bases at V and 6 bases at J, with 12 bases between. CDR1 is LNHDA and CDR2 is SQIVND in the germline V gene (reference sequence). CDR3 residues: CASSMGGRGQPQHF. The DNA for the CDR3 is TGTGCCAGTAGTATGGGGGGCCGGGGTCAGCCCCAGCATTTT.

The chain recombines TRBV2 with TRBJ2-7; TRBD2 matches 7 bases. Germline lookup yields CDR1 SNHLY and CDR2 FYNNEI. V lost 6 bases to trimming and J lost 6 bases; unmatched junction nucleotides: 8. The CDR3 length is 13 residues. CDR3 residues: CASSGGGVREQYF. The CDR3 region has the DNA TGTGCCAGCAGCGGCGGGGGAGTCCGCGAGCAGTACTTC.

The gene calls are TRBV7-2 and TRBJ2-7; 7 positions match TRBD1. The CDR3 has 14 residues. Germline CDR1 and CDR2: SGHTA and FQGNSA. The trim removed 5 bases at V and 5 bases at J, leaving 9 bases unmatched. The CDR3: CASSEKQGYHEQYF. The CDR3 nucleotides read TGTGCCAGCAGCGAAAAACAGGGGTACCACGAGCAGTACTTC.

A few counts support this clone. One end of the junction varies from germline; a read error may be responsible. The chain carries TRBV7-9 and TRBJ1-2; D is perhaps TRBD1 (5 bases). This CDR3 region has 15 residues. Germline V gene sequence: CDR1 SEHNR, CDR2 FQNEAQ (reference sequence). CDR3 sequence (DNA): TGTGCCAGCAGCTCCTGGGGGAACACTAAATATGGCTACACCTTC. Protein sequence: CASSSWGNTKYGYTF.